This T cell receptor (beta chain) stems from a study of blood T cell repertoires in COVID-19. Study-level background: Some COVID-19 samples were acute and others convalescent; all came from the United States, Italy and Spain. T cells, B-cell-depleted T cells, or PBMCs supplied cDNA or gDNA.

CDR1 is SGHRS and CDR2 is YFSETQ in the germline V gene. The CDR3 spans 15 residues. The V gene lost 2 bases and the J gene lost 7 bases, with 15 bases spanning the gap. Measured with immunoSEQ multiplex PCR; TCRdb has only the in-frame clones, and not every one. Of about 16,000 clones listed, approximately 89% are singletons. This clonotype was sampled from a human donor in a cohort sampled during active COVID-19. The specimen was peripheral blood. The V call is TRBV5-1, the J call TRBJ1-4, with D tentatively TRBD1 (6 bases). Here the CDR3 reads CASSFIGGRSEKLFF. The DNA of the CDR3 is TGCGCCAGCAGCTTTATAGGGGGAAGGAGTGAAAAACTGTTTTTT.